Included here is one T cell receptor beta chain sequence, with context. The germline V gene encodes CDR1 MNHEY and CDR2 SMNVEV (reference sequence). The ends lost 6 bases at V and 4 bases at J; junction bases unmatched: 8. This CDR3 contains 15 residues. Here immunoSEQ multiplex PCR was the method, and the copy in TCRdb shows in-frame clones only, minus some. The repertoire holds approximately 48,000 clones, with about 91% as singletons. The sample is drawn from a study of T cell changes during pregnancy in multiple sclerosis. This specimen was CD8+ T cells from peripheral blood mononuclear cells, taken after pregnancy. The gene calls are TRBV27 and TRBJ1-1; 10 nucleotides match TRBD1. The receptor's source is a female donor with multiple sclerosis, enrolled in a pregnancy study. This CDR3 is CASRTTGGGGTEAFF. DNA for the CDR3: TGTGCCAGCAGGACGACAGGGGGCGGTGGCACTGAAGCTTTCTTT.